The T cell receptor beta chain described here comes from a study of blood T cell repertoires in COVID-19. The wider study: Spain, Italy and the United States supplied samples that represented acute and convalescent COVID-19. PBMCs, B-cell-depleted T cells, or T cells were the source of the cDNA or gDNA that made up the material.

This clone has just a few counts. Researchers sorted participants into cohorts using their self-reported clinical history. For recovered donors of Cohort 3, there were two negative PCRs, clearance, or symptom resolution. The CDR3 contains 14 residues. The V end was cut by 1 base, the J end by 5 bases, with 8 bases between. Germline lookup yields CDR1 LGHNA and CDR2 YNFKEQ. TCRdb's table, derived via immunoSEQ multiplex PCR, lists solely in-frame clones and lacks some. The data contain some 370,000 clones, around 83% of them singletons. The receptor was derived from a woman between 50 and 59 years old who had recovered from COVID-19. Sequencing was carried out using PBMCs or T cells enriched from blood (not recorded which). The V call is TRBV4-2, the J call TRBJ2-2, with D unclear. This CDR3 reads CASSQGLRTGELFF. CDR3 in DNA: TGTGCCAGCAGCCAAGGGCTCCGTACCGGGGAGCTGTTTTTT.